This T cell receptor beta chain was profiled in a study of blood T cell repertoires in COVID-19 (dated by TCRdb to 2018 to 2021). Background on the whole study: The collaborator samples originated in the United States, Italy and Spain and spanned the acute and convalescent phases of COVID-19. HLA class I and class II types, where available, came from metadata supplied by the sample provider rather than from assay-based typing. Deeply sampled blood TCRbeta repertoires from subjects exposed to, actively infected with, or recovered from COVID-19 were included in the dataset. Nearly every sample came with metadata listing a de-identified subject ID, COVID-19 status, age in years and sex. A freely available public database, intended as a resource for researchers studying the immune response to SARS-CoV-2, is where the repertoires were released. The samples were drawn from two sources: the first 160 participants of the ongoing ImmuneRACE study, and 1,000 to 1,500 subjects contributed by 6 global collaborators. The prospective study material was composed of cDNA or gDNA derived from T cells, B-cell-depleted T cells, or PBMCs.

Enrolling through a virtual design, the prospective study's participants ranged in age from roughly 18 to 95 years and lived across about two dozen United States geographic areas. In the prospective study, participants were assigned to cohorts based on the clinical history participants reported in a screening survey and a study questionnaire. Mobile phlebotomists in the prospective study collected whole blood, serum and a nasopharyngeal or oropharyngeal swab from every participant. Participants in the prospective study had the option to provide additional blood draws and questionnaires over a roughly 2-month period. Blood samples from the prospective study were shipped frozen or at room temperature prior to DNA extraction. The immunoSEQ Assay, a bias-controlled multiplex PCR, was used to amplify TCRbeta CDR3 regions from genomic DNA. As for the original processing: The number of nucleated cells in each sample was estimated from the amplification of reference gene primers within the assay. To quantify the absolute abundance of each unique TCRbeta CDR3 rearrangement, sequence reads were collapsed and filtered. For each sample, productive Simpson clonality was calculated as the square root of Simpson's diversity index over productive rearrangements. The source is immuneACCESS, and TCRdb retained only in-frame sequences with V and J called. Part of the clones is not carried over; for the studies checked, unresolved V genes explain less than half of this, and the remainder is unexplained. The DNA was the basis for D and trimming; V, J and clone size are from that table. In all, the sample holds 180,000 or so clones, and roughly 84% of those were seen once. The biggest ten clones account for 1.2% of the sample.

Study-wide findings and limitations: Clinical and demographic metadata were provided uncurated, with the amount varying by source and participant.

About this clone itself: The specificity of this receptor is unknown. Per-base quality was not reported, and no clone a single base away is much larger than it.

Trimmed from V: 5 bases; trimmed from J: 0 bases; junction bases lacking a gene match: 1. The CDR3 measures 15 amino acids from cysteine to phenylalanine. Only the CDR3 DNA is retained, 45 bases long and in frame from the first base. CDR1 and CDR2, looked up from the germline V gene, are SQVTM and ANQGSEA. Recombination connected TRBV29-1 to TRBJ2-6, with 10 bases aligning to TRBD1. Input material: PBMCs or T cells enriched from blood (not recorded which). The TCR was taken from a human donor with acute COVID-19. The donor label of this sample is uncertain. The sequenced DNA is TGCAGCGTTCGGGACAGGGGCTCTGGGGCCAACGTCCTGACTTTC. Its product reads: CSVRDRGSGANVLTF.